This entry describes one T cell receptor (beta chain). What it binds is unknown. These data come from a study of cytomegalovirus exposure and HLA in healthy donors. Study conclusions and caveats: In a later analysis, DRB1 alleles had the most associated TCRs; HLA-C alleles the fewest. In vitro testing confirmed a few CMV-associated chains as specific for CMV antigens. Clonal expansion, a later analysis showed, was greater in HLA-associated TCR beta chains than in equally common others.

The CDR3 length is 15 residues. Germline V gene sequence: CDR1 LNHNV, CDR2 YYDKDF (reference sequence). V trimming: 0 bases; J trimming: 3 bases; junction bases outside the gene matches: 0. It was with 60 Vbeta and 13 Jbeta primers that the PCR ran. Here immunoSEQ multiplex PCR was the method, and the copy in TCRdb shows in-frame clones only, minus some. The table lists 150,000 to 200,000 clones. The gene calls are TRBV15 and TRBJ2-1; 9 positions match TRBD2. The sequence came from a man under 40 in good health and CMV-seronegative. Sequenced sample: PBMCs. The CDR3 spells CATSRDSGSYNEQFF. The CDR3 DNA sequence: TGTGCCACCAGCAGAGATAGCGGGAGCTACAATGAGCAGTTCTTC.